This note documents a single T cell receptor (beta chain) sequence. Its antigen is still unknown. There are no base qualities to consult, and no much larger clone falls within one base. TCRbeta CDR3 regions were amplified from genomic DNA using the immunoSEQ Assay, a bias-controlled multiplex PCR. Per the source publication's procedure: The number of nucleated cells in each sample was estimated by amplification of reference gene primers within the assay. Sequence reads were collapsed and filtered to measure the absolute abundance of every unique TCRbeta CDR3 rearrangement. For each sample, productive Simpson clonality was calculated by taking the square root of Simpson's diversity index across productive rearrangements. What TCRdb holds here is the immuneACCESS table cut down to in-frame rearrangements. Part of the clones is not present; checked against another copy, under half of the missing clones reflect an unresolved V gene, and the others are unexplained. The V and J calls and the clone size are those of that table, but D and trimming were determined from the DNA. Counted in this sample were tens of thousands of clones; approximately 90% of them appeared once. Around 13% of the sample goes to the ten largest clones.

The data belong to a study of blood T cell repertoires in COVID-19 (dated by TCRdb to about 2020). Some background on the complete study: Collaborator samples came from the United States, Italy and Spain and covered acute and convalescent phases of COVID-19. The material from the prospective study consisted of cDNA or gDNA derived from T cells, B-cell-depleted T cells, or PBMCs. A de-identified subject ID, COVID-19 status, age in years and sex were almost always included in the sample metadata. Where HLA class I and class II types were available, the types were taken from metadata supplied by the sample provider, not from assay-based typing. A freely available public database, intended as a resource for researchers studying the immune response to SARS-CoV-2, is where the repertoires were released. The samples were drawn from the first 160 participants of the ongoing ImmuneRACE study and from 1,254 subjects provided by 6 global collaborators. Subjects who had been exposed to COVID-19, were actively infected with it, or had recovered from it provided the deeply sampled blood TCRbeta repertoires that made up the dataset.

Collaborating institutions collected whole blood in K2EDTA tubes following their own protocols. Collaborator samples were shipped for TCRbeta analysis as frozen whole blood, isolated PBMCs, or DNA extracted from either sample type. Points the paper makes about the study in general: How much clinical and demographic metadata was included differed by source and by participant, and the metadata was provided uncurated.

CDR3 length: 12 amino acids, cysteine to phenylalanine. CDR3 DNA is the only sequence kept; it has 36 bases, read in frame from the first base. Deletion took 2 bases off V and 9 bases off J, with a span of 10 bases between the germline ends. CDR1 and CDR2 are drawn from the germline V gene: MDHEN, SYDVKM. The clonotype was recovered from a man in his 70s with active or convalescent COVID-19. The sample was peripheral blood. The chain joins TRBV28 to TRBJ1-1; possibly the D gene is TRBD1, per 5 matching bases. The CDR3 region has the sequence CASSLNQGKAFF. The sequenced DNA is TGTGCCAGCAGTTTAAACCAGGGTAAAGCTTTCTTT.